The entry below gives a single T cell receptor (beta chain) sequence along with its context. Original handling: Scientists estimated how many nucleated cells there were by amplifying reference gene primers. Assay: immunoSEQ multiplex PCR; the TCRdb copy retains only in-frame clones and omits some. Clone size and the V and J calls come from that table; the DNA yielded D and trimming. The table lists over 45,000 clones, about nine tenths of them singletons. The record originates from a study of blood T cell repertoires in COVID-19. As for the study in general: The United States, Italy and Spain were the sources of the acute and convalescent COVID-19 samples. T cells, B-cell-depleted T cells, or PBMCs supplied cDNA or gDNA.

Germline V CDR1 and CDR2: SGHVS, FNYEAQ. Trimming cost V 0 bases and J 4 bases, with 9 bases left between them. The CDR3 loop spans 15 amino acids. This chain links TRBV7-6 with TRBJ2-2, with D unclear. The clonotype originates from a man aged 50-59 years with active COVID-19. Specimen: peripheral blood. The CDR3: CASSLAIGGTGELFF. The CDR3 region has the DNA TGTGCCAGCAGCTTAGCGATCGGCGGCACCGGGGAGCTGTTTTTT.